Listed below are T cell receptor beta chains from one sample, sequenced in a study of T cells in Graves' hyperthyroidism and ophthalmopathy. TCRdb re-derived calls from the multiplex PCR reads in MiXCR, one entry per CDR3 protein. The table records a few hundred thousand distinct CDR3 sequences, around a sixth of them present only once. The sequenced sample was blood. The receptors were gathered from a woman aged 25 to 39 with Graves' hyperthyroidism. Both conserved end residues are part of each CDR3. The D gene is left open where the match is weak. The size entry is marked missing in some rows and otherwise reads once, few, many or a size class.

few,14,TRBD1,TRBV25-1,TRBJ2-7,TGTGCCAGCAGTGGAAAGGACAGGGTCAACGAGCAGTACTTC,CASSGKDRVNEQYF
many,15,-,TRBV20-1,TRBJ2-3,TGCAGTGCTAGAGATTTTCAGGGAAGCACAGATACGCAGTATTTT,CSARDFQGSTDTQYF
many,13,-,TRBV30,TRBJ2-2,TGTGCCTGGAGTCCCCCGAACACCGGGGAGCTGTTTTTT,CAWSPPNTGELFF
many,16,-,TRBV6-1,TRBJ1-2,TGTGCCAGTTCTTGGACAGCGAATACCCACGTCTATGGCTACACCTTC,CASSWTANTHVYGYTF
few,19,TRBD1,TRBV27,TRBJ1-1,TGTGCCAGCAGTTCCCCCTCTAACGGCAGGGGGATGATGAACACTGAAGCTTTCTTT,CASSSPSNGRGMMNTEAFF
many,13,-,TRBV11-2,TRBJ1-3,TGTGCCAGCAGCCTAACCCAGCGAAACACCATATATTTT,CASSLTQRNTIYF
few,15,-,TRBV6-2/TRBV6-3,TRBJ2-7,TGTGCCAGCAGTTACTCGATGGTCAGCTCCTACGAGCAGTACTTC,CASSYSMVSSYEQYF
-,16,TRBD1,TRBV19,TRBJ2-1,TGTGCCAGTAGTATCGCCATAGGACAGGGCTACAATGAGCAGTTCTTC,CASSIAIGQGYNEQFF
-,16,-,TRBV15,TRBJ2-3,TGTGCCACCAGCAGAGGGGGTAGCCGAGGGGCAGATACGCAGTATTTT,CATSRGGSRGADTQYF
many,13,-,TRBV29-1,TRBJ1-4,TGCAGCGTTCGACATCCAACTAATGAAAAACTGTTTTTT,CSVRHPTNEKLFF
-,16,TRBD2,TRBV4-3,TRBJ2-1,TGCGCCAGCAGCCAAGGTCTAGCGGGAGGGTTTAATGAGCAGTTCTTC,CASSQGLAGGFNEQFF
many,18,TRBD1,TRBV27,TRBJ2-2,TGTGCCAGCAGTTTATCAACAGGGGCGGCGGTGAACACCGGGGAGCTGTTTTTT,CASSLSTGAAVNTGELFF
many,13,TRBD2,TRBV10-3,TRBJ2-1,TGTGCCATAGGACTAGCGGGGAGTAATGAGCAGTTCTTC,CAIGLAGSNEQFF
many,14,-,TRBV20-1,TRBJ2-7,TGCAGTGCCCACTCGCAGGGTACCCCCTACGAGCAGTACTTC,CSAHSQGTPYEQYF
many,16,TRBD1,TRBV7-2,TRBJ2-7,TGTGCCAGCAGCATCCGACAGGGGACAGCCACCTACGAGCAGTACTTC,CASSIRQGTATYEQYF
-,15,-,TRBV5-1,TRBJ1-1,TGCGCCAGCAGCTGGGGGCGGGGGGGGAACACTGAAGCTTTCTTT,CASSWGRGGNTEAFF
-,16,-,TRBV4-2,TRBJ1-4,TGTGCCAGCAGCCAAGATAGACAGACAACTAATGAAAAACTGTTTTTT,CASSQDRQTTNEKLFF
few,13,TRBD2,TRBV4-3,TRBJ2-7,TGCGCCAGCAGCCAAGGACTAGCAAACGAGCAGTACTTC,CASSQGLANEQYF
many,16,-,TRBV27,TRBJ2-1,TGTGCCAGCAGGCCCCCTTTGGGACGAGCCTACAATGAGCAGTTCTTC,CASRPPLGRAYNEQFF